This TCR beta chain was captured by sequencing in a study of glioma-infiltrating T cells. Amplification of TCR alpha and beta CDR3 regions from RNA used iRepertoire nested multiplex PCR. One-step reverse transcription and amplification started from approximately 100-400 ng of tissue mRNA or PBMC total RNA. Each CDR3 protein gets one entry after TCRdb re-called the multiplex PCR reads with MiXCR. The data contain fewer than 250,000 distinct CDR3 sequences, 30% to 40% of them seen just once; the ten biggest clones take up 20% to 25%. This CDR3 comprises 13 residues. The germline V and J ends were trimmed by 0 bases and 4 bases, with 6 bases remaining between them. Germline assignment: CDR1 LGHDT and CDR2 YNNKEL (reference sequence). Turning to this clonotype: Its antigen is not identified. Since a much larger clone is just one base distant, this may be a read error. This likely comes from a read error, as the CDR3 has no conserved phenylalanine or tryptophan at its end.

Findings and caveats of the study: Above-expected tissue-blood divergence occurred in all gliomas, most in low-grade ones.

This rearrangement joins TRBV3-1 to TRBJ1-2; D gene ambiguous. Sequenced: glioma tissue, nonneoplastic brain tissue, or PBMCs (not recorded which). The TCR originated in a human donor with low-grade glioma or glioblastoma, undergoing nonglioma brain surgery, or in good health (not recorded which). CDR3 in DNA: TGTGCCAGCAGCCAAGATCCAGGCTATGGCTACACCCTC. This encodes CASSQDPGYGYTL.